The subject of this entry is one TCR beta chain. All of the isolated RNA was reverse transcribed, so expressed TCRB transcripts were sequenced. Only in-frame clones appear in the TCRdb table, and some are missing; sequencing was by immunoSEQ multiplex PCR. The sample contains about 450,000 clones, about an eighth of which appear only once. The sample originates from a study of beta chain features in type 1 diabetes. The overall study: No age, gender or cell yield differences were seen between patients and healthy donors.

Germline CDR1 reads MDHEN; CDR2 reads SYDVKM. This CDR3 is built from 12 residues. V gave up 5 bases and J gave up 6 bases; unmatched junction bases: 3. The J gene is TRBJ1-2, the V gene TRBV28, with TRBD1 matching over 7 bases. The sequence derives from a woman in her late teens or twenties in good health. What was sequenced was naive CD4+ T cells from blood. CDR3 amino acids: CASSPDRDGYTF. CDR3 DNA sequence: TGTGCCAGCAGTCCCGACAGGGATGGCTACACCTTC.